This T cell receptor beta chain was found in a study of blood T cells in healthy people across ages (dated by TCRdb to about 2015). Context from the whole study: In model experiments, template switching captured about one uniquely barcoded TCR beta cDNA molecule for every two T cells. The donors were split into four age groups: young (average about 15 years), middle-aged (39), aged (around 67) and long-lived (about 74). To track age-related changes in TCR beta repertoire diversity, the study relied on deep sequencing normalized with unique cDNA molecular identifiers. The study analyzed two additional independent replicas of 1 million unique cDNA reads from the same blood draw for two donors, one aged 18 to 30 and one aged 80 or older. Donors of different ages were randomly distributed across sequencing lanes to avoid experimental bias. The paper as a whole reports these results and caveats: Observed TCR beta diversity per million T cells fell roughly linearly with age, and a significant reduction was already apparent by age around 36. Compared with the aged group, more naive CD4+ T cells, fewer expanded clones and increased TCR diversity were shown by the long-lived group, suggesting age selection. Observed TCR beta diversity correlated strongly with the percentage of naive T cells measured by flow cytometry. Estimates of total diversity based on one million sequenced T cells were regarded as lower bounds and as underestimates. The CMV infection status of donors was not known, potentially confounding age-related changes in expanded clonotypes. Because profiling used bulk unsorted PBMCs, naive and antigen-experienced compartments could not be compared conclusively.

As to this clonotype: The clone's antigen remains unknown. Nothing much larger sits one base from this clone, and base qualities are not available.

To prepare the library, 5' RACE was applied. Sequenced using an Illumina HiSeq 2500. A second roughly 6 to 11 cycle PCR used a sample-barcoded 5' primer and a J-beta primer mix. Each TCR beta cDNA molecule received a unique molecular identifier from a template-switch 5' adaptor carrying 12 random nucleotides. Each sample yielded at least 3 million CDR3-containing paired-end reads. All of the RNA was converted into first-strand cDNA using the Mint cDNA synthesis kit, with a TRBC-specific oligonucleotide serving as the primer. Following uracil-DNA glycosylase treatment, all cDNA underwent a first 18-cycle PCR with the universal primers M1SS and BC2_uni_R. For the original study's pipeline: For normalization, 1 million high-quality reads were randomly selected from each sample, with every read carrying a distinct molecular identifier. Instead of being binned into consensus sequences, reads with shared molecular identifiers were discarded. MiTCR, with a Q25 quality threshold and the strictest error-elimination algorithm, was used for CDR3 identification, clonotype clustering and error correction. A nonparametric unseen species model with Euler transformation was used to estimate a lower bound on total TCR beta diversity. TCRdb reprocessing: public reads trimmed at Q25 with fastp, clones called with MiXCR, in-frame beta chains kept. Under each unique CDR3 protein, matching rows form one entry showing the most common genes and DNA. The V and J calls here are based on TCRdb, not the publication. The sample profile shows 850,000 to 1,100,000 distinct CDR3 sequences; around two fifths of them were found once. Of the sample, over 10% is held by the ten largest clones.

The roughly 39 donors, aged roughly 6 to 100 years, were systemically healthy Caucasian individuals from Russia. Each donor gave 8 to 10 milliliters of peripheral blood, drawn into EDTA-treated Vacutainer tubes. Ficoll-Paque density-gradient centrifugation was used to isolate PBMCs, with at least 7 million obtained per sample. Total RNA was extracted from PBMCs with Trizol reagent, with at least 5 micrograms obtained per sample. The percentages of naive CD45RAhigh/CD27high T cells were determined by flow cytometry on a PBMC aliquot from every donor. The junction shows trimming of 1 base on V and 4 bases on J, plus 15 bases between the germline ends. CDR1 and CDR2 are read off the germline V gene as SGHVS and FQNEAQ. Taken from cysteine to phenylalanine, the CDR3 has 16 residues. The DNA shown is the 48-base CDR3, in frame from base 1.

Recombination joined TRBV7-8 with TRBJ2-3; the D gene lacks a confident call. This receptor was taken from a man aged 18 to 29 in good health. The sample taken for sequencing was blood. In nucleotide form, the sequence is TGTGCCAGCAGCTTAGAAGGTTCCCCGGGTGCAGATACGCAGTATTTT. Protein translation: CASSLEGSPGADTQYF.